This entry concerns a single T cell receptor (beta chain). Prior to thyroid surgery, none of the patients had received any treatment. The record originates from a study of metastatic and nonmetastatic thyroid tumors. Germline CDR1 reads LNHDA; CDR2 reads SQIVND (reference sequence). The CDR3 covers 14 residues. How the authors handled the data: The authors used CDR3 differences across clinicopathological groups to build a distant-metastasis classifier for papillary thyroid cancer. Via MiXCR, TCRdb re-called the PCR reads. TCRdb, not the authors, supplied the V and J calls. The data contain 9,500 to 11,000 clones, approximately 33% of them singletons.

Sequencing was performed on tumor tissue. This chain joins TRBV19 and TRBJ2-7; 8 nucleotides align to TRBD1. This TCR derives from a female donor with papillary thyroid cancer or a benign thyroid nodule (not recorded which). Some clones in this sample may be carry-over from other donors' samples. The CDR3 DNA sequence: TGTGTCACCGCCAGGACAGGGTCATCCTACGAGCAGTACTTC. It specifies CVTARTGSSYEQYF.